This T cell receptor beta chain is drawn from a study of early T cells in non-severe SARS-CoV-2 infection. This clonotype was seen many times. One entry per CDR3 protein results from TCRdb running MiXCR on the 5' RACE reads. The data show tens of thousands of distinct CDR3 sequences, more than 5% seen once. The sample consisted of whole blood. The TCR was taken from an adult who was a healthcare worker with PCR-confirmed SARS-CoV-2 infection or an uninfected control (not recorded which).

CDR3 nucleotides: TGTGCCAGCAGTTACCCACTAGCGGGGTTGGAGTACTTC. Translation: CASSYPLAGLEYF. J is TRBJ2-7 and V is TRBV6-2 or TRBV6-3; 10 nucleotides match TRBD2. This CDR3 contains 13 residues. J lost 11 bases, V lost 2 bases, and 6 bases had no gene match. CDR1 is MNHEY, CDR2 SVGEGT, per germline.